These 15 T cell receptor beta chains share one sample of origin, sequenced in a study of shared clonotypes between healthy human individuals. Produced via immunoSEQ multiplex PCR; TCRdb's table is partial and in-frame only. Altogether about 700,000 clones are present, 74% being singletons, with the ten largest covering roughly 1.7%. Sequencing was performed on memory CD4+ T cells sorted from blood. As to subset: CD45RA-negative fraction. These TCRs come from a woman in her 30s in good health.

The V gene is TRBV6-5, the J gene TRBJ1-2; D gene unclear. V was cut by 8 bases and J by 1 base, with 8 bases left in between. This CDR3 contains 12 residues. In germline, CDR1 is MNHEY, CDR2 SVGAGI. The CDR3 loop reads CASSQDNYGYTF. CDR3 coding DNA: TGTGCCAGCTCGCAGGATAACTATGGCTACACCTTC.

This clone was seen only once. The V and J genes are TRBV9 and TRBJ1-1; D unclear. The CDR3 loop spans 14 amino acids. V lost 0 bases and J lost 1, with 7 bases in between. Per germline, CDR1 SGDLS and CDR2 YYNGEE. The CDR3 reads CASSVGRQNTEAFF. The DNA for the CDR3 is TGTGCCAGCAGCGTAGGTCGACAGAACACTGAAGCTTTCTTT.

The V call is TRBV27, the J call TRBJ2-3, with TRBD2 matching over 9 bases. The CDR3 has 17 residues. Looked up from germline, CDR1 is MNHEY and CDR2 is SMNVEV (reference sequence). The ends lost 3 bases at V and 2 bases at J; junction bases unmatched: 9. This chain's CDR3 is CASSLGRLAVNTDTQYF. DNA of the CDR3: TGTGCCAGCAGTTTGGGGAGACTAGCGGTTAACACAGATACGCAGTATTTT.

This clone was observed a single time. This chain links TRBV4-1 with TRBJ2-2, with D possibly called TRBD1 or TRBD2 (5 bases each). Germline assignment: CDR1 MGHRA and CDR2 YSYEKL. V lost 4 bases and J lost 2, with 14 bases in between. The CDR3 consists of 16 residues. The CDR3 region has the DNA TGCGCCAGCAGCCCAACCGGGACGAAAAACACCGGGGAGCTGTTTTTT. It translates to CASSPTGTKNTGELFF.

Details on this clone: Different DNA sequences within this sample yield the same CDR3. The chain carries TRBV28 and TRBJ1-3, with D tentatively TRBD1 (6 bases). The length of the CDR3 is 15 residues. Per germline, CDR1 MDHEN and CDR2 SYDVKM. V lost 2 bases and J 2 bases, leaving 10 bases between the germline ends. This CDR3 is CASSLGGTAGNTIYF. The CDR3 DNA reads as TGTGCCAGCAGTTTAGGGGGCACGGCTGGAAACACCATATATTTT. Supplemented by reference TRBV28 and TRBJ1-3, the full variable domain reads DVKVTQSSRYLVKRTGEKVFLECVQDMDHENMFWYRQDPGLGLRLIYFSYDVKMKEKGDIPEGYSVSREKKERFSLILESASTNQTSMYLCASSLGGTAGNTIYFGEGSWLTVV.

This chain joins TRBV5-1 and TRBJ2-1, with TRBD2 as a possible D gene (6 bases). The CDR3 covers 12 residues. Germline loops: CDR1 SGHRS, CDR2 YFSETQ. Trimming stripped 2 bases from V and 9 bases from J, with 9 bases between. CDR3 nucleotide sequence: TGCGCCAGCAGCTTCGCGGGAAGTGAGCAGTTCTTC. It encodes CASSFAGSEQFF.

The rearrangement joins TRBV5-1 to TRBJ1-4; a weak D match, TRBD1 (6 bases). From germline, CDR1 is SGHRS and CDR2 YFSETQ. Trimming removed 2 bases from V and 4 bases from J, with 9 bases in between. The CDR3 extends over 14 amino acids. DNA for the CDR3: TGCGCCAGCAGCTTACAGGGCGATAATGAAAAACTGTTTTTT. Its protein is CASSLQGDNEKLFF.

The chain combines TRBV29-1 with TRBJ1-1; D is unclear. The germline V gene has CDR1 SQVTM and CDR2 ANQGSEA. V was pared by 4 bases and J by 6 bases, with 9 bases between. The CDR3 has 11 amino acids. The DNA of the CDR3 is TGCAGCGTTGTTTTGAGGGCTGAAGCTTTCTTT. This codes for CSVVLRAEAFF.

This clone was recorded a few times. This chain connects TRBV6-5 to TRBJ2-3; D perhaps matches TRBD2 (6 bases). This CDR3 has 15 amino acids. Germline CDR1 reads MNHEY; CDR2 reads SVGAGI. V was pared by 0 bases and J by 6 bases, with 13 bases between. As DNA, the CDR3 is TGTGCCAGCAGTTACTCCGGAGGGCCAGGGGATACGCAGTATTTT. It translates to CASSYSGGPGDTQYF.

The sample holds one count of this clone. The chain couples TRBV28 to TRBJ2-7; TRBD2 agrees at 13 bases. The ends lost 7 bases at V and 2 bases at J; junction bases unmatched: 8. The CDR3 is 16 amino acids. CDR1 and CDR2 from the germline V gene are MDHEN and SYDVKM. As DNA, the CDR3 is TGTGCCAGCATCCCCTCCGGGACTAGCGGGACCTACGAGCAGTACTTC. This gives the protein CASIPSGTSGTYEQYF. Drawing the rest from reference TRBV28 and TRBJ2-7, the complete variable domain is DVKVTQSSRYLVKRTGEKVFLECVQDMDHENMFWYRQDPGLGLRLIYFSYDVKMKEKGDIPEGYSVSREKKERFSLILESASTNQTSMYLCASIPSGTSGTYEQYFGPGTRLTVT.

The gene calls are TRBV30 and TRBJ1-2; no clear D. CDR1 and CDR2 (germline): GTSNPN, SVGIG (reference sequence). V dropped 3 bases and J dropped 4 bases, with 12 bases sitting between them. The CDR3 consists of 13 residues. CDR3 region: CAWRAGRVYGYTF. The CDR3, as DNA: TGTGCCTGGAGAGCCGGGAGGGTCTATGGCTACACCTTC.

V usage is TRBV28 and J usage is TRBJ2-7, with 10 bases lining up with TRBD1. The germline V gene has CDR1 MDHEN and CDR2 SYDVKM. The CDR3 totals 15 residues. V trimming: 7 bases; J trimming: 5 bases; junction bases outside the gene matches: 11. This CDR3 reads CASTSPGQGTHEQYF. The CDR3 nucleotides are TGTGCCAGCACCTCCCCGGGACAGGGGACCCACGAGCAGTACTTC.

This chain connects TRBV5-1 to TRBJ1-1, with D possibly matching TRBD1 (5 bases). This CDR3 is built from 15 residues. CDR1 SGHRS and CDR2 YFSETQ come from the germline V gene. Trimming removed 1 base at V and 2 bases at J, with 12 bases between. The CDR3 nucleotides are TGCGCCAGCAGCTTGACTGGGGGGTCTAACACTGAAGCTTTCTTT. Residues: CASSLTGGSNTEAFF.

This chain connects TRBV28 to TRBJ1-1; a weak D match, TRBD1 (6 bases). The germline gives CDR1 MDHEN, CDR2 SYDVKM. This CDR3 has 16 amino acids. V gave up 6 bases and J gave up 0 bases, with 17 bases separating them. CDR3 loop: CASRAAGGVMNTEAFF. CDR3 DNA: TGTGCCAGCAGGGCAGCGGGGGGCGTCATGAACACTGAAGCTTTCTTT.

Notes on this clone: The junction does not match germline at one end; this may be a read error. V and J are TRBV5-1 and TRBJ2-1; D is possibly TRBD2 (6 bases). The CDR3 spans 12 residues. Germline V CDR1 and CDR2: SGHRS, YFSETQ. The CDR3 loop is CASSLVGGSPIF. The CDR3 DNA is TGCGCCAGCAGCTTGGTAGGAGGGAGTCCGATCTTC.